This TCR beta chain was observed in a study of CD8+CD57+ T cells in acquired aplastic anemia. Overall study context: The sorted CD4+ and CD8+ cells yielded an average around 3 ug of DNA. The study's findings and limits: Patients showed no significant difference from controls in CD8+ Simpson's diversity.

Of note for this clonotype: Antigen specificity is unknown.

The use of genomic DNA as template underpinned the TCR beta VDJ and CDR3 profiling. TCRdb reprocessed the reads via MiXCR and lists one record per CDR3 protein. In the table there are about 120,000 distinct CDR3 sequences, approximately 61% of which are singletons. Flow cytometry had shown expanded CD8+CD57+ cells in the patients chosen for sequencing. The sequenced sample was sorted CD4+, CD8+, or CD8+CD57+ T cells (not recorded which) from PBMCs. The clonotype was recovered from a human donor with aplastic anemia.

CDR3 coding DNA: TGTGCCAGCAGCTTACAGGGGGCGCGGGAGCAGTACTTC. This translates into CASSLQGAREQYF. The J gene is TRBJ2-7, the V gene TRBV7-3, with 8 bases lining up with TRBD1. CDR1 is SGHTA and CDR2 is FQGTGA in the germline V gene. This CDR3 has 13 residues. Trimming cost V 2 bases and J 7 bases; bases outside gene matches: 4. Filled out from reference TRBV7-3 and TRBJ2-7, the complete variable domain reads GAGVSQTPSNKVTEKGKYVELRCDPISGHTALYWYRQSLGQGPEFLIYFQGTGAADDSGLPNDRFFAVRPEGSVSTLKIQRTERGDSAVYLCASSLQGAREQYFGPGTRLTVT.